These 28 T cell receptor beta chains were all obtained from the same sample, sequenced in a study of T cells in Graves' hyperthyroidism and ophthalmopathy (dated by TCRdb to between 2019 and 2020). The library was obtained by multiplex PCR. TCRdb records Illumina HiSeq 2000 as the sequencer. Amplification of TCR beta CDR3 regions was carried out from RNA transcripts. The first round of RT-PCR for the TCR CDR3 was performed with the HTBI primer set and the Qiagen OneStep RT-PCR kit. Using fastp trimming at Q25 and MiXCR clonotype assembly, TCRdb reanalyzed the public sequencing data and kept in-frame beta chains. For every CDR3 protein sequence, its rows merge into one entry that carries the most common genes and DNA. This sample gives 500,000 or so distinct CDR3 sequences in total; roughly 17% of them show up just once. The ten largest clones represent approximately 18% of the sample. The sample taken for sequencing was blood. These receptors originate from a woman between 18 and 29 years old with Graves' ophthalmopathy.

Many counts were recorded for this clonotype. This chain joins TRBV6-1 and TRBJ1-1; D unclear. The CDR3 has 14 residues. CDR1 and CDR2 from the germline V gene are MNHNS and SASEGT. Trimming shortened V by 10 bases and J by 1 base, and 16 bases separated the two germline ends. Here the CDR3 reads CATSPPGRNTEAFF. DNA for the CDR3: TGTGCCACCAGCCCCCCGGGGAGGAACACTGAAGCTTTCTTT.

This clonotype was detected only a few times. This sequence joins TRBV28 and TRBJ1-5; D is perhaps TRBD1 (5 bases). The CDR3 runs 15 residues. V was pared by 7 bases and J by 2 bases, with 15 bases between. Germline loops: CDR1 MDHEN, CDR2 SYDVKM. Written as DNA, the CDR3 is TGTGCCAGCACCTTGGGGGGTCCGGGCAATCAGCCCCAGCATTTT. Translation gives CASTLGGPGNQPQHF.

This clonotype was seen at least ten times. The chain recombines TRBV30 with TRBJ1-6; D is perhaps TRBD1 (5 bases). CDR3 length: 17 amino acids. Germline V lookup: CDR1 GTSNPN, CDR2 SVGIG (reference sequence). V shed 0 bases and J shed 10 bases, with 22 bases lying between them. The CDR3 protein is CAWSVWEGRGGGSPLHF. CDR3 nucleotides: TGTGCCTGGAGTGTGTGGGAGGGGAGAGGTGGTGGATCACCCCTCCACTTT.

Many counts were recorded for this clonotype. DNA for the CDR3: TGTGCCAGCATGTTCGGGTCCATGAACACTGAAGCTTTCTTT. Translated: CASMFGSMNTEAFF. The genes are TRBV6-1 and TRBJ1-1; D not certain. The germline CDR1 and CDR2 sequences are MNHNS and SASEGT. V gave up 7 bases and J gave up 0 bases, with 12 bases separating them. The CDR3 loop spans 14 amino acids.

This clonotype was observed a few times. This chain links TRBV2 with TRBJ1-2; 7 nucleotides agree with TRBD1. CDR1 and CDR2 (germline): SNHLY, FYNNEI. V lost 10 bases to trimming and J lost 3 bases; unmatched junction nucleotides: 11. The CDR3 sequence is 14 residues long. CDR3 bases: TGTGCCACCCTAAAAGGGGGCCTCGACTATGGCTACACCTTC. Its translation: CATLKGGLDYGYTF.

CDR3 region: CAWSPDWGREQFF. DNA for the CDR3: TGTGCCTGGAGTCCGGACTGGGGGCGGGAGCAGTTCTTC. V and J are TRBV30 and TRBJ2-1, with D possibly matching TRBD1 (6 bases). The V gene's germline CDR1 is GTSNPN and CDR2 SVGIG (reference sequence). Trimming shortened V by 2 bases and J by 10 bases, and 15 bases separated the two germline ends. This CDR3 spans 13 amino acids.

The chain combines TRBV9 with TRBJ2-1; maybe TRBD2 (5 bases). Germline V lookup: CDR1 SGDLS, CDR2 YYNGEE. The CDR3 extends over 13 amino acids. V was clipped by 3 bases and J by 3 bases, with 7 bases between them. In DNA form, the CDR3 reads TGTGCCAGCAGCGCCGGGGACTACAATGAGCAGTTCTTC. This sequence encodes CASSAGDYNEQFF.

There are many counts of this clonotype. The rearrangement uses TRBV4-2 and TRBJ2-7; TRBD2 matches 10 bases. Per the germline V gene, CDR1 is LGHNA and CDR2 is YNFKEQ. This CDR3 region has 17 residues. The trim removed 3 bases at V and 4 bases at J, leaving 12 bases unmatched. Here the CDR3 reads CASSQVNTGTSAYEQYF. The CDR3 nucleotides are TGTGCCAGCAGCCAGGTTAACACCGGGACTAGCGCTTACGAGCAGTACTTC.

This clonotype was counted ten times or more. V and J are TRBV5-8 and TRBJ1-1; D is undetermined. Germline assignment: CDR1 SGHTS and CDR2 YDEGEE. The CDR3 length is 14 residues. The V and J ends lost 2 bases and 0 bases respectively, with 8 bases between them. The CDR3 DNA reads TGTGCCAGCAGCTTACGACATATGAACACTGAAGCTTTCTTT. It translates to CASSLRHMNTEAFF. The complete variable domain, with remaining parts taken from reference TRBV5-8 and TRBJ1-1, reads EAGVTQSPTHLIKTRGQQATLRCSPISGHTSVYWYQQALGLGLQFLLWYDEGEERNRGNFPPRFSGRQFPNYSSELNVNALELEDSALYLCASSLRHMNTEAFFGQGTRLTVV.

In its sample, this clonotype was seen many times. The CDR3 DNA follows: TGTGCCAGTAGCCAGGCCGGCCGGAGCTCCTACGAGCAGTACTTC. Protein sequence: CASSQAGRSSYEQYF. The genes are TRBV19 and TRBJ2-7; unclear D gene. Germline V gene lookup returns CDR1 LNHDA and CDR2 SQIVND (reference sequence). Trimming took off 6 bases at V and 0 bases at J, with 15 bases between the two ends. The CDR3 loop spans 15 amino acids.

A note on this clonotype: A much larger clone lies a single base off, so this may be a read error. The chain is built from TRBV2 and TRBJ2-5; D ambiguous. CDR1 and CDR2 (germline): SNHLY, FYNNEI. The V end was cut by 3 bases, the J end by 3 bases, with 14 bases between. The CDR3 has 15 residues. In nucleotides, the CDR3 is TGTGCCAGCAGTGAGAGGATATCGATAGAAGAGACCCAGTACTTC. This gives the protein CASSERISIEETQYF. Full variable domain (outside the CDR3, taken from reference TRBV2 and TRBJ2-5): EPEVTQTPSHQVTQMGQEVILRCVPISNHLYFYWYRQILGQKVEFLVSFYNNEISEKSEIFDDQFSVERPDGSNFTLKIRSTKLEDSAMYFCASSERISIEETQYFGPGTRLLVL.

At least ten counts were recorded for this clonotype. V and J are TRBV28 and TRBJ2-5; 12 bases fit TRBD2. Germline trimming cut 7 bases from V and 10 bases from J; bases unmatched to any gene: 13. The germline V gene encodes CDR1 MDHEN and CDR2 SYDVKM. CDR3 length: 15 amino acids. CDR3 in amino acids: CASTSRLAGERNQYF. The DNA of the CDR3 is TGTGCCAGCACCTCGAGACTAGCGGGAGAAAGAAACCAGTACTTC.

In its sample, this clonotype was seen many times. V usage is TRBV2 and J usage is TRBJ1-2; no clear D. This CDR3 region has 12 residues. Trimming left V 1 base short and J 4 bases short, with 4 bases between. Germline-derived CDR1 and CDR2 are SNHLY and FYNNEI. The DNA for the CDR3 is TGTGCCAGCAGTGAAGAGGTCTATGGCTACACCTTC. This translates into CASSEEVYGYTF.

The V and J genes are TRBV29-1 and TRBJ2-6; D gene uncertain. Germline CDR1 and CDR2: SQVTM and ANQGSEA. The V gene lost 6 bases and the J gene lost 0 bases, with 12 bases spanning the gap. The CDR3 has 15 residues. CDR3 DNA sequence: TGCAGCGTAGACTCAGACACCTCTGGGGCCAACGTCCTGACTTTC. This codes for CSVDSDTSGANVLTF.

This chain links TRBV20-1 with TRBJ2-5, with a weak D call TRBD2 (6 bases). Trimming took off 7 bases at V and 3 bases at J, with 15 bases between the two ends. This CDR3 is built from 13 residues. Per germline, CDR1 DFQATT and CDR2 SNEGSKA (reference sequence). The CDR3 DNA reads as TGCAGTGGGAGGAGGGCCGTAGAAGAGACCCAGTACTTC. This codes for CSGRRAVEETQYF.

There are many counts of this clonotype. This chain uses TRBV3-1 with TRBJ2-4, with D unclear. CDR3 length equals 15 residues. The germline V gene encodes CDR1 LGHDT and CDR2 YNNKEL (reference sequence). V dropped 4 bases and J dropped 0 bases, with 10 bases sitting between them. For the CDR3, the DNA is TGTGCCAGCAGCCCGTTTATGTCAGCCAAAAACATTCAGTACTTC. Its translation is CASSPFMSAKNIQYF.

The chain has TRBV28 and TRBJ2-5, with 7 positions matching TRBD2. This CDR3 has 15 residues. The V gene's germline CDR1 is MDHEN and CDR2 SYDVKM. The V segment lost 3 bases and the J segment 5 bases; nucleotides outside the gene matches: 9. The CDR3 loop is CASSFFAGVGETQYF. The CDR3 nucleotides read TGTGCCAGCAGTTTTTTCGCGGGAGTTGGTGAGACCCAGTACTTC.

The gene calls are TRBV7-6 and TRBJ2-2, with 10 bases aligning to TRBD1. Trimming at V came to 4 bases and at J to 6 bases, leaving 8 bases not matched to a gene. The CDR3 length is 16 residues. Germline V gene data show CDR1 as SGHVS and CDR2 as FNYEAQ. CDR3 region: CASSSWDRGASGELFF. The CDR3 coding sequence is TGTGCCAGCAGCTCCTGGGACAGGGGAGCGTCCGGGGAGCTGTTTTTT.

This clonotype was seen more than once but under ten times. The rearrangement joins TRBV9 to TRBJ1-6, with D maybe TRBD1 (6 bases). Trimming took 0 bases from V and 7 from J, leaving 14 bases between them. Germline-derived CDR1 and CDR2 are SGDLS and YYNGEE. The CDR3 extends over 16 amino acids. The CDR3, as DNA: TGTGCCAGCAGCGTAGCTTTCGGGGGCGCGAATTCACCCCTCCACTTT. Residues: CASSVAFGGANSPLHF.

At least ten counts were recorded for this clonotype. The chain carries TRBV5-5 and TRBJ1-5, with 8 positions matching TRBD1. From germline, CDR1 is SGHKS and CDR2 YYEKEE (reference sequence). This CDR3 has 16 amino acids. The J segment lost 1 base and the V segment lost 4 bases, leaving 7 bases of the junction unmatched. In nucleotides, the CDR3 is TGTGCCAGCAGCCGCGGACAGGGCGCGAGCAATCAGCCCCAGCATTTT. Translating gives CASSRGQGASNQPQHF.

This chain links TRBV11-2 with TRBJ2-1; D call uncertain. V lost 5 bases and J 10 bases, leaving 18 bases between the germline ends. The CDR3 covers 14 residues. CDR1 and CDR2 (germline): SGHAT, FQNNGV. The CDR3 DNA reads TGTGCCAGCAGCCAAGATCAGGTGACCGTGGAGCAGTTCTTC. It translates to CASSQDQVTVEQFF. The full variable domain, in which reference TRBV11-2 and TRBJ2-1 provide the parts outside the CDR3, is EAGVAQSPRYKIIEKRQSVAFWCNPISGHATLYWYQQILGQGPKLLIQFQNNGVVDDSQLPKDRFSAERLKGVDSTLKIQPAKLEDSAVYLCASSQDQVTVEQFFGPGTRLTVL.

This clonotype was found many times. The chain recombines TRBV28 with TRBJ1-2, with 8 bases matching TRBD1. The J segment lost 4 bases and the V segment lost 3 bases, leaving 13 bases of the junction unmatched. This CDR3 spans 17 amino acids. The germline CDR1 and CDR2 sequences are MDHEN and SYDVKM. DNA of the CDR3: TGTGCCAGCAGTTTGGGCAGGGGGCGTCAGACTGTCTATGGCTACACCTTC. It translates to CASSLGRGRQTVYGYTF.

The gene calls are TRBV20-1 and TRBJ1-5; D is perhaps TRBD1 (5 bases). Germline loops: CDR1 DFQATT, CDR2 SNEGSKA (reference sequence). This CDR3 is built from 13 residues. Trimming took off 0 bases at V and 7 bases at J, with 10 bases between the two ends. CDR3 sequence (DNA): TGCAGTGCTAGAGAGGGGGTATTCCAGCCCCAGCATTTT. Translated: CSAREGVFQPQHF.

The chain links TRBV5-4 to TRBJ2-1; TRBD2 agrees at 8 bases. Germline assignment: CDR1 SGHNT and CDR2 YYREEE (reference sequence). The length of the CDR3 is 15 residues. J gave up 5 bases and V 0 bases, and 4 bases lay outside the gene matches. Written as DNA, the CDR3 is TGTGCCAGCAGCTTGGAAGCGGGGGTGCACAATGAGCAGTTCTTC. Protein sequence: CASSLEAGVHNEQFF.

This clonotype was counted at least ten times. V usage is TRBV11-1 and J usage is TRBJ1-1; D is uncertain. V lost 4 bases, J lost 0 bases, and 12 bases lay in between. CDR1 is SGHAT and CDR2 is FQDESV in the germline V gene (reference sequence). CDR3 size: 15 residues. CDR3 DNA: TGTGCCAGCAGCTATTATCGCAGGTTGAACACTGAAGCTTTCTTT. Translation gives CASSYYRRLNTEAFF.

This clonotype was detected many times. The chain has TRBV7-8 and TRBJ2-7, with 7 bases fitting TRBD1. This CDR3 is 15 amino acids long. The junction had 6 bases not matched to a gene; V was cut back by 4 bases and J by 0 bases. Germline lookup yields CDR1 SGHVS and CDR2 FQNEAQ. The CDR3 here is CASSSPTGSSYEQYF. CDR3 DNA: TGTGCCAGCAGCTCGCCGACAGGGAGCTCCTACGAGCAGTACTTC. The full variable domain, rest sourced from reference TRBV7-8 and TRBJ2-7, is GAGVSQSPRYKVAKRGQDVALRCDPISGHVSLFWYQQALGQGPEFLTYFQNEAQLDKSGLPSDRFFAERPEGSVSTLKIQRTQQEDSAVYLCASSSPTGSSYEQYFGPGTRLTVT.

This clonotype was found many times. This rearrangement joins TRBV20-1 to TRBJ2-5; TRBD1 agrees at 7 bases. Unmatched junction bases numbered 10, after V lost 5 bases and J lost 1 base. The CDR3 consists of 15 residues. Germline V gene data show CDR1 as DFQATT and CDR2 as SNEGSKA (reference sequence). The CDR3 sequence is CSAPKGTAIQETQYF. Here the CDR3 DNA reads TGCAGTGCTCCTAAGGGGACAGCTATCCAAGAGACCCAGTACTTC.

This chain connects TRBV15 to TRBJ2-2, with D perhaps TRBD1 (5 bases). The CDR3 is made up of 15 amino acids. Trimming shortened V by 1 base and J by 5 bases, and 11 bases separated the two germline ends. Germline loops: CDR1 LNHNV, CDR2 YYDKDF (reference sequence). The CDR3 region has the DNA TGTGCCACCAGCAGAGTAAGGGGCTTTACCGGGGAGCTGTTTTTT. This translates into CATSRVRGFTGELFF. The full variable domain, rest sourced from reference TRBV15 and TRBJ2-2, is DAMVIQNPRYQVTQFGKPVTLSCSQTLNHNVMYWYQQKSSQAPKLLFHYYDKDFNNEADTPDNFQSRRPNTSFCFLDIRSPGLGDTAMYLCATSRVRGFTGELFFGEGSRLTVL.